This paragraph reports one T cell receptor (beta chain). Trimming took 2 bases from V and 0 from J, leaving 13 bases between them. Looked up from germline, CDR1 is SGHAT and CDR2 is FQDESV (reference sequence). The CDR3 extends over 16 amino acids. This sample was included in a study of control samples from healthy donors and cancer patients. The method was immunoSEQ multiplex PCR; TCRdb's version includes in-frame clones alone and lacks a portion of them. The repertoire holds about 160,000 clones, with around nine tenths as singletons. This sequence was found in a woman between 25 and 40 years old in good health. The sequencing input was blood. The chain has TRBV11-1 and TRBJ2-5; D is ambiguous. The CDR3 sequence: CASSLIAQPHQETQYF. In nucleotides, the CDR3 is TGTGCCAGCAGCTTAATAGCTCAGCCCCACCAAGAGACCCAGTACTTC.